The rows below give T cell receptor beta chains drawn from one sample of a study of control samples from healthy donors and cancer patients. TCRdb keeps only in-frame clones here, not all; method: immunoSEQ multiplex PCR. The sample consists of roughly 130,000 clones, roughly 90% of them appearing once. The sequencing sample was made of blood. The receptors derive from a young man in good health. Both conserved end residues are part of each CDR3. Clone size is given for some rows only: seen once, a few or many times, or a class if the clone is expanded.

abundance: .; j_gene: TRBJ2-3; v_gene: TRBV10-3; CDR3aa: CAISRLGRGQVTDTQYF
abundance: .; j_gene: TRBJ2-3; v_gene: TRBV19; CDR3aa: CASSIQLAGGLTTDTQYF
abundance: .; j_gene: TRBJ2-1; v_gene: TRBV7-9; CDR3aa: CASSLSLVDEQFF
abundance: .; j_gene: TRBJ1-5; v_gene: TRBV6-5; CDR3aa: CASSYRSNQPQHF
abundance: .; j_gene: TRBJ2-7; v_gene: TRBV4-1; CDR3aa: CASSQEAGGLVYEQYF
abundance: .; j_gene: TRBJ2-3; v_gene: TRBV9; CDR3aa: CASSVVSGGSTDTQYF
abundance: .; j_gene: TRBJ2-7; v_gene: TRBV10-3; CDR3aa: CAISESDRENDEQYF
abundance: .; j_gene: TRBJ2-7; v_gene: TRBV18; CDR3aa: CASSPPGTAYEQYF
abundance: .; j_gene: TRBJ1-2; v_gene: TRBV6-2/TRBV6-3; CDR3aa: CASSPAQGFGYTF
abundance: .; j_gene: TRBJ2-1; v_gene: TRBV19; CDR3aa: CASSKLAGEINEQFF
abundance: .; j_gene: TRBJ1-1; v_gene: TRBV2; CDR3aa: CASSDLVNTEAFF
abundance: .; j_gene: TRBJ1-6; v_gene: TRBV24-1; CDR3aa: CATSGERWLRENSPLHF
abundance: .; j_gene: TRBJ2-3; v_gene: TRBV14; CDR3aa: CASSQRTSGEDTQYF
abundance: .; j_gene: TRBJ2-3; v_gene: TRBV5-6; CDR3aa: CASRPGLAEGTDTQYF
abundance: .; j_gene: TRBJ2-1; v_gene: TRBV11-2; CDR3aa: CASSRGRLATHNEQFF
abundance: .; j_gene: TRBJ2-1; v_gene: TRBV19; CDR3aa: CASSIGAPKNEQFF
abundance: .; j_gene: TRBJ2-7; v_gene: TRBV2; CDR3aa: CASRVSYEQYF
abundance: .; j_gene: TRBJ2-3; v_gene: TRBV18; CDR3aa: CASSHGSGTGDTQYF
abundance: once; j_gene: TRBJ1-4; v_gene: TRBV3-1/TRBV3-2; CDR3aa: CASSRQGGNEKLFF
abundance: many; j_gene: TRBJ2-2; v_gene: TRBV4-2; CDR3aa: CASSQVANTGELFF
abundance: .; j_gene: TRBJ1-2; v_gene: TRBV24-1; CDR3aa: CATSESPRGGYTF
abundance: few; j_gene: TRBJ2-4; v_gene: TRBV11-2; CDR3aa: CASSLVPSIQYF
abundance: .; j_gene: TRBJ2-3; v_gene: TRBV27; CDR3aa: CASRNSGTDTQYF
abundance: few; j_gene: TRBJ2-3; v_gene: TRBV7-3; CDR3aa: CASRAREAGQDTQYF
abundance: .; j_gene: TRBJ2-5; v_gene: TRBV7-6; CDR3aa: CASSLRRSGGDYAQYF
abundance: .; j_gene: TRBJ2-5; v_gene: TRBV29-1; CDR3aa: CSVDFRQETQYF
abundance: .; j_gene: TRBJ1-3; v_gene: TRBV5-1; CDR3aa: CASSLGTAGNTIYF
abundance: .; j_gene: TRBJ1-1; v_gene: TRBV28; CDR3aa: CASRIGTGGPEAFF
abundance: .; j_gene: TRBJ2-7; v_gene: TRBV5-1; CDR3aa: CASSLGQVANEQYF
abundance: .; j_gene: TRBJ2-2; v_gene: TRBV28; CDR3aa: CASSRESGNTGELFF
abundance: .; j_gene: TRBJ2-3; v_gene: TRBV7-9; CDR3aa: CASSLRSGTRGPQYF
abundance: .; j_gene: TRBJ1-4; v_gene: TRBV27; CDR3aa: CASSLSSDKELFF
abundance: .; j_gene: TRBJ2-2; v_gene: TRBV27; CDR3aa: CASSLRRETGELFF
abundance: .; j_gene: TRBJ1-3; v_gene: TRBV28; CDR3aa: CASSFGDSGNTIYF
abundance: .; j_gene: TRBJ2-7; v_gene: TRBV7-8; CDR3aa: CASSSYTSGGREQYF
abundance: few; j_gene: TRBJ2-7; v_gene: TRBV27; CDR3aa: CASSSYPQGFGYEQYF
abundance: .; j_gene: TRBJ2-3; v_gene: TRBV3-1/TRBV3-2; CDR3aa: CASSHEGTDTQYF
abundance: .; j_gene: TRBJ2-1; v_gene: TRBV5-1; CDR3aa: CASSLSLVTGLAEYNEQFF
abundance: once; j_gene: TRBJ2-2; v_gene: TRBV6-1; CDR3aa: CASSEQREVRAGELFF
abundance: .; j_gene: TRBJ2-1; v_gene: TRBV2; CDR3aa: CATRARSANEQFF
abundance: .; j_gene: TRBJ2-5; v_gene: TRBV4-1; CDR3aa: CASSQGGGETQYF
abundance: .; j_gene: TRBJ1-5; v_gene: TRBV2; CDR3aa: CASNREGNQPQHF
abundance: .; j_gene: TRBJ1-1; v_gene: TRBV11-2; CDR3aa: CASSPNGWTEAFF
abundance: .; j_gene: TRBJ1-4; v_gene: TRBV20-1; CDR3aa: CSAPGEKLFF
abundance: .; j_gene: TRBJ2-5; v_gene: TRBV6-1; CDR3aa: CASSESLGRQETQYF
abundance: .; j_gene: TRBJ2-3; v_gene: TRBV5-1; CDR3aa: CASSFRGLAGITDTQYF
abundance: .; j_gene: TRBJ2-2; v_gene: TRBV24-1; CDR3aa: CATRHGGGELFF
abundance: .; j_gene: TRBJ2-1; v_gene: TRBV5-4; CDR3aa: CASSLREGSYNEQFF
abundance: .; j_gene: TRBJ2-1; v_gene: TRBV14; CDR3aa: CASSPLGAYNEQFF
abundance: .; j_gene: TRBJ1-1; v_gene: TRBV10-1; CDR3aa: CASSESKQDGEAFF
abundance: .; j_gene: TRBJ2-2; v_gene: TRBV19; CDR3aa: CASQYGTSAVPFRDTGELFF
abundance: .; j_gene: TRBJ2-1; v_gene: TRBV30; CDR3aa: CAWTILNEQFF
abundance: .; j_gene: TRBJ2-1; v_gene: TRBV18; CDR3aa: CASSPKGNEQFF